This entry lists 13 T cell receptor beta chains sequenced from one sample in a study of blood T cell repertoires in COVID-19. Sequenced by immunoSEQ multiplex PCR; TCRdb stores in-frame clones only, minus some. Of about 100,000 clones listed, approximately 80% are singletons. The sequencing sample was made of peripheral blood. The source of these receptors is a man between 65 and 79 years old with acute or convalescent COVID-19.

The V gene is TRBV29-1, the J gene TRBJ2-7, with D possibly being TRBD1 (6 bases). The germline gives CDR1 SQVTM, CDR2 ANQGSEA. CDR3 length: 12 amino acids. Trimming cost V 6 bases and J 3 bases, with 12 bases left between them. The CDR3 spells CSVETGGYEQYF. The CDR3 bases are TGCAGCGTCGAGACAGGAGGCTACGAGCAGTACTTC.

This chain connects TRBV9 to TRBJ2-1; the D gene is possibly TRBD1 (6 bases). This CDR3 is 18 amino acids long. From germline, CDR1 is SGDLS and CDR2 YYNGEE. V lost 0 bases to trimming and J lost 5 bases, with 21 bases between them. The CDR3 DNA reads TGTGCCAGCAGCGTAGAGGGTGGGAGTACAGGGATCGACAATGAGCAGTTCTTC. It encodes CASSVEGGSTGIDNEQFF.

This chain's CDR3 is CSVDTSGAYNEQFF. CDR3 nucleotide sequence: TGCAGCGTTGACACTAGCGGGGCATACAATGAGCAGTTCTTC. The rearrangement joins TRBV29-1 to TRBJ2-1; 10 nucleotides agree with TRBD2. This CDR3 has 14 amino acids. The junction had 3 bases not matched to a gene; V was cut back by 3 bases and J by 4 bases. Germline loops: CDR1 SQVTM, CDR2 ANQGSEA.

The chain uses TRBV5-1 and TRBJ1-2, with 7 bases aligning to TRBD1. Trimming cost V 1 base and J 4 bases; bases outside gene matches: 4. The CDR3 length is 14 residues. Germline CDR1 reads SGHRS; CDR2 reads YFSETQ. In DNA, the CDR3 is TGCGCCAGCAGCTTGTGGGACAGTCTCTATGGCTACACCTTC. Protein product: CASSLWDSLYGYTF.

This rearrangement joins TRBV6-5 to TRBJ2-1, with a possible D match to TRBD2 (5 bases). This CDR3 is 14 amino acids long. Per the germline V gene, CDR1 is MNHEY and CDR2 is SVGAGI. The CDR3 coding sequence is TGTGCAGAGGGAAAGTTAGGAGGTTACAATGAGCAGTTCTTC. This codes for CAEGKLGGYNEQFF.

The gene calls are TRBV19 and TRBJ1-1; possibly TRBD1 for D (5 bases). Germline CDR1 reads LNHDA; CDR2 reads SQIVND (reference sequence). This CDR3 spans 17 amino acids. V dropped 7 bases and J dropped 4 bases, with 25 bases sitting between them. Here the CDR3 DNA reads TGTGCCAGTATCCCTTCCCGGACACAGCCCCGGGCCACTGAAGCTTTCTTT. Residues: CASIPSRTQPRATEAFF.

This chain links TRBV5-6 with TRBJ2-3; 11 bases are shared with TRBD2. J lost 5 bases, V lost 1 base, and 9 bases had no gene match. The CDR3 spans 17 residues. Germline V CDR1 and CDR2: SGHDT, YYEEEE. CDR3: CASSLSGSGGVIDTQYF. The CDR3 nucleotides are TGTGCCAGCAGCTTGTCGGGTAGCGGGGGGGTCATAGATACGCAGTATTTT. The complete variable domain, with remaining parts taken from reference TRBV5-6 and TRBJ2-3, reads DAGVTQSPTHLIKTRGQQVTLRCSPKSGHDTVSWYQQALGQGPQFIFQYYEEEERQRGNFPDRFSGHQFPNYSSELNVNALLLGDSALYLCASSLSGSGGVIDTQYFGPGTRLTVL.

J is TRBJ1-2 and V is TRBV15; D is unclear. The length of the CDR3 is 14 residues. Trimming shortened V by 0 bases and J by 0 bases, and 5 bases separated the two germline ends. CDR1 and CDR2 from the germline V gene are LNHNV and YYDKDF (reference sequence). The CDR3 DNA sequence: TGTGCCACCAGCAGAGATTTAGCTAACTATGGCTACACCTTC. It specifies CATSRDLANYGYTF.

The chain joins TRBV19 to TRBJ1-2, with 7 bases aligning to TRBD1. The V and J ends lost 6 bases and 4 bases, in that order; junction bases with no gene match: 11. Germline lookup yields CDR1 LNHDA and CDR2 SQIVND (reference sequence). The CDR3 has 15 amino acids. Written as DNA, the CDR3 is TGTGCCAGTAGAACCCTTGACAGGGTCTCCTATGGCTACACCTTC. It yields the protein CASRTLDRVSYGYTF.

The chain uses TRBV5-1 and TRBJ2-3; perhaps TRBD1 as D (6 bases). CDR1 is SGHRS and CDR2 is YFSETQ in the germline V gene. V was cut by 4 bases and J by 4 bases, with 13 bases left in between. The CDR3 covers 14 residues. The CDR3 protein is CASSENTGPDTQYF. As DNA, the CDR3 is TGCGCCAGCAGCGAAAACACAGGGCCAGATACGCAGTATTTT.

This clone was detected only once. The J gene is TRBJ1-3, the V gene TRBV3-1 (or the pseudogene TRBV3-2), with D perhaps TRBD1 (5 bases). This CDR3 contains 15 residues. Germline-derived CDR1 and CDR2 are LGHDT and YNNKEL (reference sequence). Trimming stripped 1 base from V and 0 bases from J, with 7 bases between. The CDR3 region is CASSQGRGSGNTIYF. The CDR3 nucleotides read TGTGCCAGCAGCCAAGGGAGGGGCTCTGGAAACACCATATATTTT.

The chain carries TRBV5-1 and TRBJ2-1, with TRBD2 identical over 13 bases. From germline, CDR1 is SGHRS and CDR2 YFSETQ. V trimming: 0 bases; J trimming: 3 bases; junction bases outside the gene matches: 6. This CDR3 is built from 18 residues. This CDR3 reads CASSLAITSGGDYNEQFF. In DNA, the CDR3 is TGCGCCAGCAGCTTGGCCATTACTAGCGGGGGGGACTACAATGAGCAGTTCTTC.

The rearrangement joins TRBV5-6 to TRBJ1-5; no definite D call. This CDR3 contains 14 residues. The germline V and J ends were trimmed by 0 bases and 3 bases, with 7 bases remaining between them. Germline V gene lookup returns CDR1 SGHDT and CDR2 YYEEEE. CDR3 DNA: TGTGCCAGCAGCTTGGGTCACTTCAATCAGCCCCAGCATTTT. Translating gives CASSLGHFNQPQHF.